The present T cell receptor beta chain was sequenced within a study of T cell changes during pregnancy in multiple sclerosis. TCRdb's copy holds only in-frame clones and misses some; the assay was immunoSEQ multiplex PCR. Of 30,000 to 45,000 clones listed, over 90% are singletons. V lost 4 bases, J lost 4 bases, and 5 bases stayed unmatched. The CDR3 covers 15 residues. Per germline, CDR1 LNHDA and CDR2 SQIVND (reference sequence). This receptor was obtained from a female donor in good health, enrolled as a control in a pregnancy study. The chain couples TRBV19 to TRBJ1-4, with 8 bases that match TRBD1. This material consisted of CD4+ T cells from peripheral blood mononuclear cells, taken after pregnancy. The CDR3 is CASSTDRGNNEKLFF. CDR3 nucleotides: TGTGCCAGTAGTACCGACAGGGGCAATAATGAAAAACTGTTTTTT.